What follows are 5 T cell receptor beta chains derived from one specimen sequenced in a study of shared clonotypes between healthy human individuals. TCRdb's copy holds only in-frame clones and misses some; the assay was immunoSEQ multiplex PCR. The sample consists of around 500,000 clones, around 80% of them appearing once. Source material: PBMCs. Receptors originate from a woman aged 40-49 years in good health. Some clones in this sample may be carry-over from other donors' samples.

V is TRBV7-8 and J is TRBJ2-1, with TRBD1 identical over 7 bases. Germline V lookup: CDR1 SGHVS, CDR2 FQNEAQ. V lost 2 bases to trimming and J lost 7 bases; unmatched junction nucleotides: 8. The CDR3 runs 15 residues. CDR3 DNA sequence: TGTGCCAGCAGCTTACACAGGGGTGGAATGAATGAGCAGTTCTTC. Translating it yields CASSLHRGGMNEQFF.

This clone was recorded a few times. The V gene is TRBV5-4, the J gene TRBJ2-3; TRBD2 matches at 14 bases. The CDR3 is 17 amino acids. V lost 4 bases to trimming and J lost 5 bases; unmatched junction nucleotides: 9. Germline V gives CDR1 SGHNT, CDR2 YYREEE (reference sequence). CDR3 DNA: TGTGCCAGCAGCCAAGGACTAGCGGGAGGTTGGGGAGATACGCAGTATTTT. Protein product: CASSQGLAGGWGDTQYF.

The rearrangement joins TRBV5-6 to TRBJ2-4, with 9 bases fitting TRBD1. Germline V CDR1 and CDR2: SGHDT, YYEEEE. The CDR3 is 15 amino acids. J lost 6 bases, V lost 0 bases, and 4 bases had no gene match. Here the CDR3 reads CASSLGTGEGNIQYF. CDR3 sequence (DNA): TGTGCCAGCAGCTTGGGGACAGGGGAGGGAAACATTCAGTACTTC.

CDR3 protein: CASRASGRAEREQFF. The DNA of the CDR3 is TGTGCCAGCAGGGCTAGCGGGAGGGCCGAACGCGAGCAGTTCTTC. The rearrangement links TRBV2 to TRBJ2-1; 12 bases align to TRBD2. The CDR3 is made up of 15 amino acids. The ends lost 6 bases at V and 10 bases at J; junction bases unmatched: 10. From germline, CDR1 is SNHLY and CDR2 FYNNEI.

Concerning this clone itself: The junction and the germline gene differ at one end; a read error may be behind it. The chain employs TRBV5-1 and TRBJ2-1, with TRBD2 identical over 8 bases. The CDR3 covers 14 residues. The germline CDR1 and CDR2 sequences are SGHRS and YFSETQ. CDR3 sequence: CASRLEAGVNEQFF. The CDR3 bases are TGCGCCAGCAGATTGGAAGCGGGAGTCAATGAGCAGTTCTTC.